This TCR beta chain was obtained from a study of blood T cell repertoires in COVID-19. Study background: The United States, Italy and Spain were the sources of the acute and convalescent COVID-19 samples. The analysed material was cDNA or gDNA that came from T cells, B-cell-depleted T cells, or PBMCs.

This CDR3 has 14 amino acids. Germline CDR1 and CDR2: SGHAT and FQNNGV. J gave up 9 bases and V 0 bases, and 5 bases lay outside the gene matches. Original handling: Using reference gene primer amplification, nucleated cell counts were estimated. TCRdb keeps only in-frame clones here, not all; method: immunoSEQ multiplex PCR. D and trimming come from the DNA, and the V and J calls and clone size come from that table. The data show a few hundred thousand clones, roughly 80% seen once. This chain joins TRBV11-2 and TRBJ2-1, with 7 bases that match TRBD2. The receptor was derived from a human donor in a cohort sampled during active COVID-19. The source material was peripheral blood. CDR3 protein: CASSLDRLAREQFF. In nucleotides, the CDR3 is TGTGCCAGCAGCTTAGATAGACTAGCCCGTGAGCAGTTCTTC. Full variable domain (outside the CDR3, taken from reference TRBV11-2 and TRBJ2-1): EAGVAQSPRYKIIEKRQSVAFWCNPISGHATLYWYQQILGQGPKLLIQFQNNGVVDDSQLPKDRFSAERLKGVDSTLKIQPAKLEDSAVYLCASSLDRLAREQFFGPGTRLTVL.